This passage covers 17 T cell receptor beta chains from one sample sequenced in a study of T cell repertoires in cytomegalovirus infection. From the reads, TCRdb called clonotypes with MiXCR, one entry per CDR3 protein. The repertoire holds 830,000 or so distinct CDR3 sequences, with about 30% as singletons. Their antigens are not known. The material sequenced was cultured CD8+ T cells from PBMCs, taken from culture after CMV antigen stimulation. These receptors came from a human donor in good health (CMV status not recorded). Some clones in this sample may be carry-over from other donors' samples.

V usage is TRBV6-4 and J usage is TRBJ2-7, with a weak D call TRBD2 (6 bases). There are 15 residues in the CDR3. Trimming cost V 4 bases and J 0 bases, with 13 bases left between them. Germline V gene data show CDR1 as MRHNA and CDR2 as SNTAGT. Here the CDR3 reads CASSVPGLYSYEQYV. Written as DNA, the CDR3 is TGTGCCAGCAGTGTCCCGGGACTGTACTCCTACGAGCAGTACGTC.

The V and J genes are TRBV6-1 and TRBJ2-7; 7 nucleotides align to TRBD2. CDR1 is MNHNS, CDR2 SASEGT, per germline. Trimming took 7 bases from V and 4 from J; bases not matched to a gene: 16. This CDR3 is built from 16 residues. CDR3 DNA: TGTGCCAGCACCGAAAGTCACCTAGCGGAGCCTTACGAGCAGTACGTC. The encoded protein is CASTESHLAEPYEQYV.

This clonotype was counted a few times. J is TRBJ2-7 and V is TRBV6-1; unclear D gene. V lost 2 bases to trimming and J lost 4 bases, with 9 bases between them. From germline, CDR1 is MNHNS and CDR2 SASEGT. The CDR3 is 13 amino acids. The CDR3: CASSENRRYEQYF. CDR3 DNA: TGTGCCAGCAGTGAAAACAGAAGATACGAGCAGTACTTC.

This clonotype has just a few counts. The chain combines TRBV12-3 or TRBV12-4 with TRBJ2-1; TRBD2 aligns across 16 bases. With 5 bases clipped from V and 2 bases from J, the junction kept 12 bases outside the gene matches. The CDR3 is 20 amino acids. CDR3 in amino acids: CASSLSRGTSGGDAYNEQFF. The CDR3 DNA reads as TGTGCCAGCAGTCTCTCCCGAGGGACTAGCGGGGGGGACGCCTACAATGAGCAGTTCTTC.

This clonotype has a handful of counts. J is TRBJ2-2 and V is TRBV12-3 or TRBV12-4, with 7 bases lining up with TRBD1. The CDR3 is 18 amino acids. The V gene end was trimmed by 1 base and the J gene end by 3 bases; junction bases not matched to a gene: 11. The CDR3 region is CASSLGLPGQWDTGELFF. CDR3 bases: TGTGCCAGCAGTTTAGGCCTCCCGGGACAGTGGGACACCGGGGAGCTGTTTTTT.

There are a few counts of this clonotype. The chain has TRBV11-2 and TRBJ2-3; TRBD2 agrees at 13 bases. CDR3 size: 16 residues. Germline V lookup: CDR1 SGHAT, CDR2 FQNNGV. The ends lost 4 bases at V and 3 bases at J; junction bases unmatched: 4. CDR3 in amino acids: CASSSWTSGGTDTQYF. The CDR3 region has the DNA TGTGCCAGCAGCTCCTGGACTAGCGGGGGTACAGATACGCAGTATTTT.

This clonotype has only a few counts. V gene TRBV7-9 combines with J gene TRBJ2-5, with a tentative D call TRBD2 (6 bases). V was cut by 1 base and J by 0 bases, with 15 bases left in between. Germline V gene sequence: CDR1 SEHNR, CDR2 FQNEAQ (reference sequence). This CDR3 contains 17 residues. CDR3 in amino acids: CASSLGEAGPYQETQYF. CDR3 coding DNA: TGTGCCAGCAGCTTAGGGGAGGCAGGGCCTTACCAAGAGACCCAGTACTTC.

This clonotype was recorded many times. V and J are TRBV7-2 and TRBJ1-2, with a weak D call TRBD1 (5 bases). V was clipped by 5 bases and J by 8 bases, with 18 bases between them. The V gene's germline CDR1 is SGHTA and CDR2 FQGNSA. The CDR3 covers 14 residues. This CDR3 reads CASSPRSGKKGYTF. The DNA for the CDR3 is TGTGCCAGCAGCCCCCGATCAGGGAAGAAAGGCTACACCTTC.

CDR3: CASSYWGTDTGELFF. The CDR3 DNA reads as TGTGCCAGCAGTTACTGGGGGACAGATACCGGGGAGCTGTTTTTT. The rearrangement links TRBV6-5 to TRBJ2-2; TRBD1 matches at 7 bases. The CDR3 consists of 15 residues. J lost 5 bases, V lost 1 base, and 4 bases had no gene match. The germline V gene encodes CDR1 MNHEY and CDR2 SVGAGI.

The V gene is TRBV24-1, the J gene TRBJ2-5; D possibly corresponds to TRBD1 (6 bases). V gave up 0 bases and J gave up 7 bases, with 20 bases separating them. This CDR3 has 17 residues. Germline V CDR1 and CDR2: KGHDR, SFDVKD. The CDR3 spells CATSDLPRQDPIGTQYF. The CDR3, as DNA: TGTGCCACCAGTGATTTGCCCCGACAGGACCCGATTGGGACCCAGTACTTC.

Ten or more counts support this clonotype. The chain uses TRBV4-1 and TRBJ1-1, with D unclear. V shed 2 bases and J shed 3 bases, with 7 bases lying between them. Per germline, CDR1 MGHRA and CDR2 YSYEKL. This CDR3 has 13 residues. CDR3 residues: CASSQKTHTEAFF. For the CDR3, the DNA is TGCGCCAGCAGCCAAAAGACCCACACTGAAGCTTTCTTT.

This clonotype was detected ten times or more. The chain links TRBV7-8 to TRBJ1-6; D is possibly TRBD1 (6 bases). The CDR3 is made up of 15 amino acids. CDR1 is SGHVS, CDR2 FQNEAQ, per germline. Trimming removed 7 bases at V and 7 bases at J, with 17 bases between. The CDR3 sequence: CASTTRGGANSPLHF. CDR3 DNA: TGTGCCAGCACCACCCGAGGGGGGGCGAATTCACCCCTCCACTTT.

V and J are TRBV2 and TRBJ1-3; 7 nucleotides line up with TRBD1. This CDR3 contains 13 residues. Germline CDR1 is SNHLY and CDR2 is FYNNEI. V shed 8 bases and J 2 bases; nucleotides not matched to a gene: 3. DNA of the CDR3: TGTGCCAGCCTTGGACAGGCTGGAAACACCATATATTTT. The encoded protein is CASLGQAGNTIYF.

V gene TRBV6-1 combines with J gene TRBJ2-3; 9 bases are a match to TRBD2. The CDR3 sequence is 15 residues long. In germline, CDR1 is MNHNS, CDR2 SASEGT. J was trimmed by 5 bases and V by 5 bases; bases with no gene match: 8. This chain's CDR3 is CASSYRRGGLDTQYF. The CDR3 bases are TGTGCCAGCAGTTATCGGCGGGGGGGCTTAGATACGCAGTATTTT.

A word on this clonotype: This may come from a read error, since a much larger clone is one base off. The V gene is TRBV12-3 or TRBV12-4, the J gene TRBJ1-2; tentative D call: TRBD1 (5 bases). This CDR3 has 14 amino acids. Between the trimmed V and J ends, which lost 5 bases and 4 bases, there was a span of 14 bases. CDR3 sequence reads: CASSTGLPLYGYTF. For the CDR3, the DNA is TGTGCCAGCAGTACGGGACTTCCCCTCTATGGCTACACCTTC.

This chain uses TRBV27 with TRBJ1-2, with D possibly being TRBD1 (5 bases). Per germline, CDR1 MNHEY and CDR2 SMNVEV (reference sequence). The length of the CDR3 is 15 residues. V lost 5 bases and J lost 8, with 21 bases in between. This CDR3 reads CASSPLKSGTLGYTF. CDR3 nucleotides: TGTGCCAGCAGTCCTCTAAAATCCGGGACTTTGGGCTACACCTTC.

The chain is built from TRBV2 and TRBJ2-1; maybe TRBD2 (6 bases). The CDR3 has 16 residues. From germline, CDR1 is SNHLY and CDR2 FYNNEI. Trimming removed 8 bases at V and 2 bases at J, with 19 bases between. CDR3 in DNA: TGTGCCAGCCCACGGGCGGGGTCCCACGCCTACAATGAGCAGTTCTTC. Protein sequence: CASPRAGSHAYNEQFF.